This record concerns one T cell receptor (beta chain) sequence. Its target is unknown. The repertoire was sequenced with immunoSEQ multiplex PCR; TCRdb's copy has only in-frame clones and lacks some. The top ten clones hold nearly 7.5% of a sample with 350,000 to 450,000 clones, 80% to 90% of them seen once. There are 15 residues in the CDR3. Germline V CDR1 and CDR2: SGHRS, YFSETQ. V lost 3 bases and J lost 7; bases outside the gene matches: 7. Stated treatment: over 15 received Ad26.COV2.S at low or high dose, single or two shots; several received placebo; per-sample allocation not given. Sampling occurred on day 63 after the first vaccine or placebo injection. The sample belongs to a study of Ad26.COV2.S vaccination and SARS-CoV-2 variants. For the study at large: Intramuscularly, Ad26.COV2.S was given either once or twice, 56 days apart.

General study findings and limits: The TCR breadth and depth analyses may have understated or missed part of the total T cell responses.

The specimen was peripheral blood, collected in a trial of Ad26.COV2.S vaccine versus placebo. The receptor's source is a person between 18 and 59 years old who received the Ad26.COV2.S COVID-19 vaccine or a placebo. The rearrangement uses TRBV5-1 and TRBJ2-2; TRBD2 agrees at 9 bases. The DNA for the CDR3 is TGCGCCAGCAGCTCCTTAGCGGGAGTTCTCGGGGAGCTGTTTTTT. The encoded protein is CASSSLAGVLGELFF.